This TCR beta chain is from a study of T cells after yellow fever vaccination. Conversion of TCR transcripts into cDNA relied on 5'RACE template switching, which added a universal primer site and UMIs. Via MiXCR, TCRdb re-called the 5' RACE reads, giving one row per CDR3 protein. The sample has almost 70,000 distinct CDR3 sequences; 5.9% are singletons. V was trimmed by 1 base and J by 4 bases, leaving 17 bases between them. Germline V lookup: CDR1 SGHKS, CDR2 YYEKEE (reference sequence). This CDR3 contains 17 residues. In this sample, this clonotype turned up a few times. The sequencing used CD4+ T cells sorted from PBMCs, collected less than 16 days after the first yellow fever vaccination. The chain is built from TRBV5-5 and TRBJ2-2, with D maybe TRBD1 (6 bases). This TCR came from a man between 18 and 29 years old who received the YFV17D yellow fever vaccine. CDR3 sequence: CASSLPLTGTTTGELFF. DNA for the CDR3: TGTGCCAGCAGCTTGCCGTTGACAGGAACTACCACCGGGGAGCTGTTTTTT.